This T cell receptor (beta chain) was identified during a study of Graves' ophthalmopathy and Graves' hyperthyroidism. For the study at large: Peripheral blood (taken before any treatment) was collected at initial diagnosis. General study results and limits: Progression of ophthalmopathy was predicted by the model with 65% to 71% sensitivity and 72% to 85% specificity.

For repertoire sequencing, the TCR beta CDR3 regions were amplified from RNA transcripts. HTBI primers primed a first-round RT-PCR, and a second-round multiplex PCR followed. TCRdb reprocessed the multiplex PCR reads with MiXCR, giving one entry per CDR3 protein. The sample holds 600,000 to 700,000 distinct CDR3 sequences, about 38% seen once. This clonotype was picked up a small number of times. The antigen remains undetermined. No donor had other autoimmune disease, uncontrolled infection, pregnancy or lactation. The diagnosis was founded upon clinical symptoms, serum thyroxine, TRAb, thyroid ultrasound and orbital computed tomography. The V and J ends lost 6 bases and 5 bases, in that order; junction bases with no gene match: 4. From germline, CDR1 is SQVTM and CDR2 ANQGSEA. This CDR3 region has 12 residues.

V gene TRBV29-1 combines with J gene TRBJ2-5, with 9 nucleotides matching TRBD2. Sequences were obtained from peripheral blood. The receptor comes from an adult man with Graves' ophthalmopathy. CDR3: CSVGSGSETQYF. The CDR3 coding sequence is TGCAGCGTAGGTAGCGGGAGTGAGACCCAGTACTTC.